These T cell receptor beta chains were read from a single sample in a study of blood T cell repertoires in COVID-19. Libraries were prepared by immunoSEQ multiplex PCR; TCRdb keeps only in-frame clonotypes and omits some of them. The sample lists just under 150,000 clones; 85% to 90% were seen once. Source material: peripheral blood. The receptors were sampled from a woman between 45 and 65 years old with active or convalescent COVID-19. Both conserved end residues are part of each CDR3. D genes are given only for firm matches. A row's size may be missing; if present it is once, few, many or a size class.

clone size	D gene	V gene	J gene	CDR3 protein	CDR3 DNA
NA	NA	TRBV6-5	TRBJ1-2	CATTFRGDSQGYTF	TGTGCCACTACATTCAGGGGCGATTCCCAAGGCTACACCTTC
NA	NA	TRBV19	TRBJ2-2	CASSPSAGELFF	TGTGCCAGTAGTCCTTCGGCCGGGGAGCTGTTTTTT
once	TRBD2	TRBV5-1	TRBJ2-6	CASGGDLSSGANVLTF	TGCGCCAGCGGGGGGGACCTTAGCTCTGGGGCCAACGTCCTGACTTTC
NA	NA	TRBV18	TRBJ2-3	CASSPPPVHPSTDTQYF	TGTGCCAGCTCACCACCGCCAGTCCACCCTAGCACAGATACGCAGTATTTT
NA	NA	TRBV15	TRBJ1-2	CATSPDRNYGYTF	TGTGCCACCAGCCCCGACAGGAACTATGGCTACACCTTC
NA	TRBD2	TRBV15	TRBJ2-1	CATSREIPGLADNEQFF	TGTGCCACCAGCAGGGAAATACCGGGACTAGCGGACAATGAGCAGTTCTTC
NA	TRBD2	TRBV3-1/TRBV3-2	TRBJ2-7	CASSQRAGGEQYF	TGTGCCAGCAGCCAAAGGGCGGGGGGCGAGCAGTACTTC
NA	TRBD2	TRBV3-1/TRBV3-2	TRBJ2-1	CASSQQLAGGARNEQFF	TGTGCCAGCAGCCAACAACTGGCGGGGGGCGCACGGAATGAGCAGTTCTTC
NA	NA	TRBV27	TRBJ1-1	CASSFGGGTEAFF	TGTGCCAGCAGTTTTGGGGGGGGAACTGAAGCTTTCTTT
NA	NA	TRBV9	TRBJ1-5	CASSVAPWGDQPQHF	TGTGCCAGCAGCGTAGCCCCATGGGGGGATCAGCCCCAGCATTTT
NA	TRBD2	TRBV28	TRBJ2-1	CASSITSGSDYEQFF	TGTGCCAGCAGTATCACTAGCGGGAGTGACTATGAGCAGTTCTTC
large	NA	TRBV30	TRBJ1-5	CAWSSSPPSYNQPQHF	TGTGCCTGGAGTAGTTCCCCCCCGAGCTACAATCAGCCCCAGCATTTT
NA	NA	TRBV5-1	TRBJ2-6	CASSPSGISGANVLTF	TGCGCCAGCAGCCCCTCGGGTATCTCTGGGGCCAACGTCCTGACTTTC
NA	NA	TRBV6-5	TRBJ1-6	CASSDWVDRDSPLHF	TGTGCCAGCAGCGACTGGGTAGACCGAGATTCACCCCTCCACTTT
NA	NA	TRBV23-1	TRBJ1-4	CASSHRATNEKLFF	TGCGCCAGCAGTCACCGGGCAACTAATGAAAAACTGTTTTTT
NA	TRBD1	TRBV5-4	TRBJ1-1	CASSLDRGRTEAFF	TGTGCCAGCAGCTTGGACAGGGGAAGGACTGAAGCTTTCTTT